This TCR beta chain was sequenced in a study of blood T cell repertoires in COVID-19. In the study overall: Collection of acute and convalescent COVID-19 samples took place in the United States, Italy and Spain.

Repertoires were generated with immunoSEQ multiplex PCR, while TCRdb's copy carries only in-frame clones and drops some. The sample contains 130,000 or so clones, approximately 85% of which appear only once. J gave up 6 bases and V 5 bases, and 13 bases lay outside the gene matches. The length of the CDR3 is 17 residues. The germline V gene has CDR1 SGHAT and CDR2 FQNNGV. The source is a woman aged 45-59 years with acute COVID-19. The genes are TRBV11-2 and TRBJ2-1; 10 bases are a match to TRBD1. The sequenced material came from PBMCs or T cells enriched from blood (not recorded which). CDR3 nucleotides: TGTGCCAGCAGCCCAAAAAATCCGGGACAGGGGATCAATGAGCAGTTCTTC. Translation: CASSPKNPGQGINEQFF.